The 2 T cell receptor beta chains below all came from one sample that was sequenced in a study of blood T cell repertoires in COVID-19. Libraries were prepared by immunoSEQ multiplex PCR; TCRdb keeps only in-frame clonotypes and omits some of them. Here the sample spans some 260,000 clones, roughly 84% being singletons. Source material: peripheral blood. These receptors all come from a woman aged 35 to 49 with active or convalescent COVID-19.

The CDR3 is CASSRGGEPDGYTF. CDR3 in DNA: TGTGCCAGCTCACGAGGGGGCGAACCGGATGGCTACACCTTC. V and J are TRBV18 and TRBJ1-2; TRBD1 aligns across 7 bases. Germline V gene sequence: CDR1 KGHSH, CDR2 LQKENI. The CDR3 consists of 14 residues. J lost 6 bases, V lost 4 bases, and 8 bases had no gene match.

The chain joins TRBV5-1 to TRBJ1-6; D is possibly TRBD1 (6 bases). Looked up from germline, CDR1 is SGHRS and CDR2 is YFSETQ. The CDR3 is 15 amino acids. V lost 0 bases, J lost 10 bases, and 14 bases lay in between. CDR3 in DNA: TGCGCCAGCAGCTTGGAGGCGGGGGCGGGATCACCCCTCCACTTT. It codes for CASSLEAGAGSPLHF.